A single sample gave rise to the 24 T cell receptor beta chains below, sequenced in a study of T-cell reconstitution after alpha-beta-depleted transplantation in children. This sample's TCRbeta library carried unique molecular identifier barcodes. TCRdb reprocessed the PCR reads with MiXCR, giving one entry per CDR3 protein. The sample yields about 280,000 distinct CDR3 sequences, 11% seen once. The sample was peripheral blood, taken 180 days after TCRalphabeta/CD19-depleted stem cell transplant. The receptor source for this set is a male patient aged 2-10 years who had a stem cell transplant for chronic granulomatous disease, so the T cells may come from the graft donor.

Worth noting for this clonotype: This may stem from a read error, because a much larger clone lies one nucleotide away. The gene calls are TRBV4-1 and TRBJ1-4; D is ambiguous. This CDR3 comprises 13 residues. CDR1 is MGHRA and CDR2 is YSYEKL in the germline V gene. The CDR3 region is CASSQVGEERLFF. In DNA form, the CDR3 reads TGCGCCAGCAGCCAAGTTGGGGAAGAAAGACTGTTTTTT.

The CDR3 DNA reads TGTGCCAGCAGCTTTCGGATGACTAGCGGGGGGGCCTACGAGCAGTACTTC. Protein: CASSFRMTSGGAYEQYF. The chain uses TRBV5-6 and TRBJ2-7; 14 nucleotides match TRBD2. The germline V gene has CDR1 SGHDT and CDR2 YYEEEE. CDR3 length: 17 amino acids. V shed 2 bases and J 2 bases; nucleotides not matched to a gene: 6.

This clonotype occurred many times. This rearrangement joins TRBV5-1 to TRBJ2-3; 10 bases align to TRBD2. The V and J ends lost 0 bases and 2 bases, in that order; junction bases with no gene match: 3. Germline V CDR1 and CDR2: SGHRS, YFSETQ. This CDR3 comprises 16 residues. CDR3 sequence (DNA): TGCGCCAGCAGCTTGGTGGGGACTAGCGCCACAGATACGCAGTATTTT. Its protein product is CASSLVGTSATDTQYF. Supplemented by reference TRBV5-1 and TRBJ2-3, the full variable domain reads KAGVTQTPRYLIKTRGQQVTLSCSPISGHRSVSWYQQTPGQGLQFLFEYFSETQRNKGNFPGRFSGRQFSNSRSEMNVSTLELGDSALYLCASSLVGTSATDTQYFGPGTRLTVL.

This clonotype has a count of ten or more. This chain links TRBV12-3 or TRBV12-4 with TRBJ2-1; 13 positions match TRBD2. V shed 5 bases, J shed 4 bases, and the junction held 11 bases outside the gene matches. The CDR3 is 18 amino acids. The CDR3 is CASSSGTSGVNQYNEQFF. DNA of the CDR3: TGTGCCAGCAGTAGTGGGACTAGCGGGGTGAACCAATACAATGAGCAGTTCTTC.

This clonotype was seen at least ten times. This chain connects TRBV6-4 to TRBJ2-2; 7 bases agree with TRBD2. CDR1 is MRHNA and CDR2 is SNTAGT in the germline V gene. V lost 7 bases and J lost 5; bases outside the gene matches: 25. The CDR3 has 20 amino acids. The CDR3 DNA follows: TGTGCCAGCAAACCCCTCGGTCGGGATAGCGGGTCTCCTAGGACCGGGGAGCTGTTTTTT. Translating it yields CASKPLGRDSGSPRTGELFF.

This clonotype was seen at least ten times. The chain carries TRBV5-1 and TRBJ2-3; TRBD2 aligns across 9 bases. The CDR3 covers 15 residues. V trimming: 4 bases; J trimming: 2 bases; junction bases outside the gene matches: 5. Germline V lookup: CDR1 SGHRS, CDR2 YFSETQ. Here the CDR3 reads CASSRAGGITDTQYF. CDR3 DNA sequence: TGCGCCAGCAGCCGAGCGGGAGGAATCACAGATACGCAGTATTTT.

This clonotype showed up many times. The genes are TRBV12-3 or TRBV12-4 and TRBJ1-5; D possibly corresponds to TRBD1 (6 bases). The germline V and J ends were trimmed by 5 bases and 3 bases, with 14 bases remaining between them. The CDR3 loop spans 15 amino acids. The CDR3 DNA follows: TGTGCCAGCAGTGGGGGCGGGTCTTCCAATCAGCCCCAGCATTTT. It specifies CASSGGGSSNQPQHF.

This clonotype was seen ten or more times. This chain uses TRBV2 with TRBJ2-1; D may match TRBD1 or TRBD2 (5 bases each). Between the trimmed V and J ends, which lost 6 bases and 14 bases, there was a span of 23 bases. This CDR3 region has 14 residues. Germline V CDR1 and CDR2: SNHLY, FYNNEI. In DNA, the CDR3 is TGTGCCAGCAGCGCTGCACCCGGGACCACTTTTAAGTTCTTC. Protein: CASSAAPGTTFKFF.

This chain joins TRBV28 and TRBJ1-5; possibly TRBD1 for D (6 bases). Germline V lookup: CDR1 MDHEN, CDR2 SYDVKM. The ends were cut back, 6 bases at V and 3 bases at J, with 9 bases in the middle. This CDR3 comprises 13 residues. CDR3 loop: CASRYRANQPQHF. The DNA for the CDR3 is TGTGCCAGCAGATACAGGGCCAATCAGCCCCAGCATTTT.

This clonotype was seen at least ten times. This CDR3 reads CASSPLGSGSKNEQFF. DNA of the CDR3: TGTGCCAGCAGTCCCCTGGGTAGCGGGAGTAAAAATGAGCAGTTCTTC. The rearrangement uses TRBV27 and TRBJ2-1, with 9 bases fitting TRBD2. With 5 bases clipped from V and 7 bases from J, the junction kept 12 bases outside the gene matches. Germline V gives CDR1 MNHEY, CDR2 SMNVEV (reference sequence). The CDR3 runs to 16 residues.

A word on this clonotype: A read error may be the cause here, since a much bigger clone is one base away. The chain's CDR3 is CSARDRGGYADTQYF. In nucleotides, the CDR3 is TGCAGTGCTAGAGATAGAGGGGGCTACGCAGATACGCAGTATTTT. This rearrangement joins TRBV20-1 to TRBJ2-3, with TRBD1 matching over 7 bases. The trim removed 0 bases at V and 4 bases at J, leaving 7 bases unmatched. The CDR3 consists of 15 residues. Germline V CDR1 and CDR2: DFQATT, SNEGSKA (reference sequence).

This clonotype was counted once. Possible read error: a much larger clone is one base away. The chain joins TRBV28 to TRBJ2-7; no reliable D call. The CDR3 contains 16 residues. Germline CDR1 MDHEN, CDR2 SYDVKM. CDR3 nucleotides: TGTGCCAGCAGTTTACGAAGGAAATCTTCTTCCTACAAGCAGTACTTC. It yields the protein CASSLRRKSSSYKQYF.

In its sample, this clonotype was seen many times. The chain links TRBV12-3 or TRBV12-4 to TRBJ1-6; D is possibly TRBD1 (5 bases). V was pared by 10 bases and J by 5 bases, with 21 bases between. The CDR3 length is 16 residues. CDR3 coding DNA: TGTGCCACCTCCCCCAGGGAATTAAGCGATAATTCACCCCTCCACTTT. It specifies CATSPRELSDNSPLHF.

In this sample, this clonotype turned up many times. The chain carries TRBV20-1 and TRBJ2-6; D call uncertain. This CDR3 region has 14 residues. V was trimmed by 3 bases and J by 0 bases, leaving 6 bases between them. The germline gives CDR1 DFQATT, CDR2 SNEGSKA (reference sequence). CDR3 in amino acids: CSASAASGANVLTF. The DNA of the CDR3 is TGCAGTGCTAGTGCGGCCTCTGGGGCCAACGTCCTGACTTTC.

In its sample, this clonotype was seen many times. CDR3 residues: CSAPITGGLEQYF. The CDR3 DNA sequence: TGCAGTGCTCCCATTACGGGGGGTCTCGAGCAGTACTTC. This chain uses TRBV20-1 with TRBJ2-7; 7 bases fit TRBD2. V lost 5 bases and J lost 6; bases outside the gene matches: 10. Germline CDR1 DFQATT, CDR2 SNEGSKA (reference sequence). The CDR3 has 13 residues.

This clonotype was counted ten times or more. The V call is TRBV28, the J call TRBJ2-5; D is uncertain. From germline, CDR1 is MDHEN and CDR2 SYDVKM. This CDR3 comprises 14 residues. Trimming cost V 2 bases and J 4 bases, with 11 bases left between them. CDR3 protein: CASSLGSSLETQYF. The CDR3 DNA reads TGTGCCAGCAGTTTAGGCAGTTCGCTAGAGACCCAGTACTTC.

The J gene is TRBJ1-3, the V gene TRBV6-7; 10 nucleotides match TRBD1. TRBV6-7 is placed among ORFs of uncertain function. The length of the CDR3 is 16 residues. CDR3 in amino acids: CSRDRGALRSGNTIYF. Here the CDR3 DNA reads TGTTCCCGGGACAGGGGTGCCCTCAGATCTGGAAACACCATATATTTT.

Comments on this clonotype: A read error may be the cause here, since a much bigger clone is one base away. The V and J genes are TRBV5-1 and TRBJ1-1; D remains ambiguous. V was pared by 1 base and J by 7 bases, with 11 bases between. This CDR3 has 13 amino acids. Germline CDR1 reads SGHRS; CDR2 reads YFSETQ. The CDR3 DNA sequence: TGCGCCAGCAGCTTGAAAGCGAGCATTGAAGCTTTCTTT. This encodes CASSLKASIEAFF. The full variable domain, completed using reference TRBV5-1 and TRBJ1-1, is KAGVTQTPRYLIKTRGQQVTLSCSPISGHRSVSWYQQTPGQGLQFLFEYFSETQRNKGNFPGRFSGRQFSNSRSEMNVSTLELGDSALYLCASSLKASIEAFFGQGTRLTVV.

This clonotype was counted many times. The chain recombines TRBV5-1 with TRBJ2-6; 11 bases match TRBD2. Germline assignment: CDR1 SGHRS and CDR2 YFSETQ. Trimming at V came to 1 base and at J to 0 bases, leaving 6 bases not matched to a gene. CDR3 length: 19 amino acids. This chain's CDR3 is CASSLPSGRSSSGANVLTF. The CDR3 DNA is TGCGCCAGCAGCTTGCCTAGCGGGAGGTCTAGCTCTGGGGCCAACGTCCTGACTTTC.

The table lists this clonotype with many counts. The V call is TRBV12-3 or TRBV12-4, the J call TRBJ1-1; maybe TRBD1 (6 bases). This CDR3 comprises 16 residues. With 2 bases removed from V and 3 bases from J, the gap between germline ends came to 16 bases. CDR3 loop: CASSLRQVPGDTEAFF. The CDR3 coding sequence is TGTGCCAGCAGTTTAAGACAGGTCCCTGGGGACACTGAAGCTTTCTTT.

This clonotype was counted many times. The chain has TRBV29-1 and TRBJ2-1; TRBD1 agrees at 11 bases. Germline values: CDR1 SQVTM, CDR2 ANQGSEA. There are 13 residues in the CDR3. The V and J ends lost 7 bases and 7 bases, in that order; junction bases with no gene match: 6. CDR3 sequence reads: CSAGQGAGNEQFF. CDR3 nucleotides: TGCAGCGCAGGACAGGGGGCTGGTAATGAGCAGTTCTTC.

Only a few counts were recorded for this clonotype. The gene calls are TRBV11-2 and TRBJ2-3; 8 positions agree with TRBD1. Germline CDR1 SGHAT, CDR2 FQNNGV. Losses at the gene ends were 5 bases for V and 0 bases for J; bases not matched to a gene: 7. The CDR3 is 16 residues long. The CDR3 nucleotides read TGTGCCAGCAGCCGAAGCAGGGGGCTGAGCACAGATACGCAGTATTTT. Encoded protein: CASSRSRGLSTDTQYF. The full variable domain, in which reference TRBV11-2 and TRBJ2-3 provide the parts outside the CDR3, is EAGVAQSPRYKIIEKRQSVAFWCNPISGHATLYWYQQILGQGPKLLIQFQNNGVVDDSQLPKDRFSAERLKGVDSTLKIQPAKLEDSAVYLCASSRSRGLSTDTQYFGPGTRLTVL.

This chain joins TRBV11-2 and TRBJ1-5, with 8 bases matching TRBD1. Unmatched junction bases numbered 11, after V lost 3 bases and J lost 1 base. Germline V lookup: CDR1 SGHAT, CDR2 FQNNGV. This CDR3 is 18 amino acids long. CDR3 amino acids: CASSLDRVGLGSNQPQHF. The DNA for the CDR3 is TGTGCCAGCAGCTTGGACAGGGTAGGATTAGGAAGCAATCAGCCCCAGCATTTT. The whole variable domain, remainder taken from reference TRBV11-2 and TRBJ1-5, is EAGVAQSPRYKIIEKRQSVAFWCNPISGHATLYWYQQILGQGPKLLIQFQNNGVVDDSQLPKDRFSAERLKGVDSTLKIQPAKLEDSAVYLCASSLDRVGLGSNQPQHFGDGTRLSIL.

In this sample, this clonotype turned up many times. V is TRBV5-1 and J is TRBJ2-7, with 8 nucleotides matching TRBD2. This CDR3 comprises 16 residues. After removal of 5 bases from V and 5 bases from J, the junction contained 15 bases not matched to a gene. Germline assignment: CDR1 SGHRS and CDR2 YFSETQ. The CDR3 coding sequence is TGCGCCAGCAGGGACAGTGGCGGGAGGAGGAGTGACGAGCAGTACTTC. Translating it yields CASRDSGGRRSDEQYF.